The T cell receptor beta chain described here comes from a study of blood T cell repertoires in COVID-19. Overall study: Sites across the United States, Italy and Spain contributed samples from acute and convalescent COVID-19. From T cells, B-cell-depleted T cells, or PBMCs came the material, which was cDNA or gDNA.

Per the original methods: Estimation of nucleated cell counts was performed using reference gene primer amplification. The table came from immunoSEQ multiplex PCR; TCRdb's copy has only in-frame clones and leaves some out. V and J calls and clone size are as listed in that table; D and trimming were resolved from the DNA. The sample lists roughly 140,000 clones, around 82% occurring once. J lost 1 base, V lost 1 base, and 8 bases had no gene match. CDR1 and CDR2 (germline): KGHSH, LQKENI. The CDR3 runs to 17 residues. Sequencing used peripheral blood. This TCR derives from a man aged 55 to 69 with active or convalescent COVID-19. The rearrangement links TRBV18 to TRBJ1-1; TRBD1 agrees at 8 bases. CDR3 sequence: CASSPRTGSVRNTEAFF. The CDR3 nucleotides read TGTGCCAGCTCACCACGGACAGGGAGTGTTAGGAACACTGAAGCTTTCTTT.